The sequence of this T cell receptor (beta chain) was determined in a study of cytomegalovirus exposure and HLA in healthy donors (dated by TCRdb to about 2017). Regarding the study in general: An earlier analysis of approximately 640 of the donors reported roughly 300 Gb of sequence data and some 120 million unique TCR beta sequences from 150 million to 200 million T cells. An early release that covered about 600 HLA-typed donors contained about 300 gigabases of sequencing data and around 85 million unique TCR sequences. Among the roughly 400 genotyped donors, more than 70% belonged to the genetic ancestry cluster associated with self-reported Caucasian donors. The study aimed to test whether cataloging public T cell receptors could reveal signatures of past pathogen exposure. The study used immunosequencing to profile the T cell repertoires of under 700 subjects and linked those repertoires to cytomegalovirus serostatus. Along with the approximately 650-subject first cohort, a separate validation cohort of around 120 different subjects was used. To predict cytomegalovirus infection status, the study combined high-throughput TCR immunosequencing, statistical association of individual TCRs with disease status, and machine learning. A later analysis re-examined previously published TCR beta repertoires from roughly 720 donors and added high-resolution HLA genotyping to investigate patterns of TCR occurrence. In the later analysis, no new phenotypic data were used to find candidate immune exposures; instead, reliance was placed on TCR beta sequences and their occurrence across donors. To decide whether each TCR beta V gene segment behaved as functional or pseudogenic, an earlier analysis of fewer than 750 of the donors relied on high-throughput TCR beta sequencing. Alongside the repertoire data, information on donor age, sex, ethnicity and CMV serostatus was compiled. A later genetic analysis took genome-wide SNP genotypes for about 60% of the roughly 670 donors and used that subset as a discovery cohort. Every discovery cohort repertoire had been produced on one sequencing platform. Class I and class II HLA loci were covered by the typing at four-digit resolution. The number of donors typed differed by locus, with about 629-630 for A, B, C, DRB1 and DQB1, roughly 550 for DQA1, 600 to 610 for DPA1, and 400 to 490 for DPB1. Because of strong linkage in the cohort, a handful of DR-DQ haplotypes were treated as single units for association and clustering. Among 300 to 500 genotyped donors of the cohort, an average of approximately 240,000 unique TCR beta nucleotide sequences was sequenced per donor, of which 15% to 20% were non-productive. What the study reported, not specific to this receptor: While some public TCRs were present in many individuals, most TCR sequences turned up only very rarely across donors. A later genetic analysis reported fewer N-insertions in productive TCRs among donors in an Asian-associated ancestry cluster than the approximately 670-donor mean. For the cohort, immune exposure information was limited to CMV serostatus. Some IMGT-functional V segments, including TRBV6-2 and TRBV6-3, could not be told apart with the 87-base-pair reads, so those segments were excluded. In vitro tests confirmed that a few of the cytomegalovirus-associated TCR beta chains recognize cytomegalovirus antigens. The sequencing pipeline was judged likely to have produced a cluster of highly shared sequence variants as a technical artifact. A later analysis found that most CMV-associated TCR beta chains appeared HLA-restricted, with HLA associations seemingly driven largely by CMV exposure. Linkage disequilibrium might explain the correlated functional status among segregating V segments, but an unknown experimental factor could not be ruled out. In an earlier analysis of more than 450 of the donors, most TCR beta V segments were observed in productive rearrangements about 90% or about 30% of the time, broadly matching IMGT annotations. Because HLA typing was missing for some donors at each locus, association tests included only the typed subset. When HLA alleles, especially DR and DQ, strongly co-occurred, TCR associations were difficult to assign to individual alleles. In a later analysis, the rate of TCR association differed among HLA loci, with DRB1 alleles having the most associated TCRs and HLA-C alleles having the fewest. A further reported finding was that TCR beta sequences accurately predicted the HLA-A and HLA-B alleles for most subjects in the first cohort. In this cohort, only TCR beta chains were sequenced, and detectable features were limited by the absence of alpha or paired-chain data. Several of the top co-occurrence clusters appeared to be linked to parvovirus B19, influenza, CMV and Epstein-Barr virus, according to a later analysis. In a later genetic analysis, a missense DCLRE1C variant was associated with V-gene and J-gene trimming of TCR beta chains, and the association was replicated in an independent cohort. The study listed 150 to 200 TCR beta chains as associated with cytomegalovirus. In both the original and validation cohorts, the classifier was reported to diagnose cytomegalovirus status with high specificity and sensitivity. Presence/absence analyses assumed roughly uniform sequencing depth across donors, an assumption that may not hold. The authors suggested that the approach could potentially be generalized to other disease states and immunological phenotypes. At a false discovery rate of 0.05, a later analysis linked around 17,000 TCR beta sequences to specific HLA alleles. Some 16 rarely observed V segments, including chromosome 9 orphons, were excluded from the earlier analysis of a few hundred of the donors because counts were too low. Compared with equally common non-associated chains, HLA-associated TCR beta chains in a later analysis were more clonally expanded and had lower generation probabilities.

The method behind the library was the immunoSEQ multiplex PCR assay. For the multiplex PCR, a mixture combining 60 forward primers for TCR Vbeta segments and 13 reverse primers for TCR Jbeta segments was used. Amplification of the CDR3 region of rearranged TCR beta genes was performed with a multiplex PCR assay on genomic DNA. Amplified TCR beta libraries were sequenced as 87-base-pair reads on the Illumina HiSeq System. The authors' pipeline ran thus. A later analysis tallied roughly 80 million unique TCR beta chains across the 666 repertoires, and 10 million to 11 million of those chains were shared by two or more donors. To remove PCR and sequencing errors, raw reads were error-corrected and collapsed into unique sequences using a nearest-neighbor algorithm that merged closely related sequences. CDR3 sequences were aligned to IMGT reference sequences to assign V, D and J gene segments. Each retained sequence needed at least a six-nucleotide match to both a V gene segment and a J gene segment. A rearrangement counted as productive if the CDR3 had no stop codons and remained in frame with V and J, and every other rearrangement counted as non-productive. CDR3 was defined by IMGT convention, running from the second conserved V-encoded cysteine to the conserved J-encoded phenylalanine. The earlier analysis of about 610 of the donors excluded sequences that lacked an unambiguous match to a single V gene segment. In an earlier analysis of 450 to 700 of the donors, V segments were called functional above 56.7% productive rearrangements and were called segregating when the between-donor standard deviation exceeded 5%. A statistical classification framework was developed to diagnose cytomegalovirus status using the catalog of TCR beta chain sequences. A later analysis assigned V and J genes by comparing TCR nucleotide sequences with IMGT/GENE-DB human TR gene sequences. The TCRdist pipeline was used in a later analysis to assign CDR3 sequences and most-parsimonious VDJ recombination scenarios. In a later analysis, each TCR beta chain was defined by its CDR3 amino acid sequence together with its V-gene family, and reads lacking a unique V-gene family were excluded. To address suspected cross-contamination and a sequencing artifact, a later analysis removed a few hundred highly shared, low-generation-probability nucleotide sequences. In a later analysis, a clonal expansion index was calculated for each public chain from normalized within-repertoire ranks of inferred template counts. In a later analysis, generation probabilities were computed with a VDJ recombination model fitted to out-of-frame rearrangements, and the resulting probabilities were checked against IGoR. In a later analysis, hypergeometric tests were used to score TCR-TCR, TCR-HLA and TCR-CMV co-occurrence, with a repertoire-size bias correction applied to TCR pairs. A later analysis estimated false discovery rates by permuting HLA or CMV assignments 20 times. In a later analysis, co-occurring TCRs were grouped using DBSCAN, with TCRdist sequence similarity added in when clustering inside HLA-allele-positive subsets. Repertoires with fewer than 30,000 or more than 120,000 public chains were left out of co-occurrence clustering, as were five repertoires with anomalous nucleotide sharing. Not all clones reach the TCRdb copy of this immuneACCESS table, which keeps in-frame sequences only. Checked studies attribute under half of the gap to unresolved V genes and leave the rest unexplained. Clonal size and the V and J genes are those of that table, whereas D and trimming came from the DNA. In all, the sample holds roughly 170,000 clones, and about 78% of those were seen once. Together, the top ten hold 13% of the sample.

A remark on this clone: This clone's antigen is unknown. The record has no base qualities; no much larger clone is one base away.

The cohort consisted of fewer than 700 healthy bone marrow donors. All cohort members were sampled while nominally healthy, although unrecorded immune exposures were likely present. The donor tested CMV seropositive and was one of the 289 seropositive cohort members. A peripheral blood sample was provided by each donor, and peripheral blood mononuclear cells were used for TCR beta sequencing. The Qiagen DNeasy Blood Extraction Kit was used to extract genomic DNA from the blood cell samples. The CDR3 sequence holds 13 residues, the cysteine and phenylalanine included. Only the CDR3 DNA stays, 39 bases, in frame from base 1. As encoded in the germline V gene, CDR1 is MNHEY while CDR2 is SVGAGI. Trimmed from V: 6 bases; trimmed from J: 4 bases; junction bases lacking a gene match: 4.

This chain joins TRBV6-5 to TRBJ2-5, with TRBD2 matching 8 junction bases. The receptor's source is a woman aged 50 to 60 in good health and CMV-seropositive. The sequenced material came from PBMCs. The CDR3 is CASSPGRAETQYF. The nucleotides are TGTGCCAGCAGCCCCGGGAGGGCAGAGACCCAGTACTTC.